This T cell receptor (beta chain) came from a study of prognosis after radiotherapy for stage I lung cancer. On the study more broadly: None of the non-small cell lung cancer patients was considered medically operable. Ages of the roughly 13 men and roughly 6 women ranged roughly 53 to 85 years, median around 70. Study conclusions and caveats: With medians of about 10,000 versus 6,900, unique TCR clone counts fell after stereotactic body radiation therapy.

V was pared by 1 base and J by 3 bases, with 7 bases between. The CDR3 is 14 residues long. Germline V gives CDR1 SGHTA, CDR2 FQGTGA. Using two-round multiplex PCR, the authors amplified TCR beta CDR3 from genomic DNA. Primers were specific to each TRBV and TRBJ gene in first-round PCR. Universal primers drove the second round of PCR amplification. TCRdb reprocessed the multiplex PCR reads via MiXCR and lists one record per CDR3 protein. The sample lists fewer than 40,000 distinct CDR3 sequences, less than 35% seen once, with 16% in the top ten. Details on this clonotype: What it binds is unknown.

The receptor's source is a donor older than 45 with non-small cell lung cancer. The chain combines TRBV7-3 with TRBJ2-1; D gene unclear. This material consisted of PBMCs, taken before or after stereotactic body radiation therapy (not recorded which). CDR3 coding DNA: TGTGCCAGCAGCTTAAACACTAACTACAATGAGCAGTTCTTC. Its protein is CASSLNTNYNEQFF.